This note documents a single T cell receptor beta chain sequence. The sample originates from a study of cytotoxic CD8 clonotypes in ibrutinib-treated CLL. This table comes from immunoSEQ multiplex PCR, and its TCRdb copy is limited to in-frame clones, with some not included. The data show about 30,000 clones, with roughly 60% seen just once and around 15% held by the top ten. Trimming took 5 bases from V and 6 from J, leaving 13 bases between them. There are 13 residues in the CDR3. CDR1 SGHTA and CDR2 FQGTGA come from the germline V gene. The genes are TRBV7-3 and TRBJ2-5; D not resolved. This material consisted of PBMCs, taken before ibrutinib treatment. This TCR derives from a human donor with chronic lymphocytic leukemia. The CDR3 loop is CASSRVKHQTQYF. Here the CDR3 DNA reads TGTGCCAGCAGCCGTGTCAAACACCAGACCCAGTACTTC.